This is a list of T cell receptor beta chains from one sample in a study of vaccination effects on CD4 cells after COVID-19. The assay was immunoSEQ multiplex PCR, and TCRdb's table has in-frame clones only and misses some. The sample yields about 73,000 clones, about 78% seen once. For these receptors, no antigen is known. The sequences come from CD4+ T cells from PBMCs cultured with SARS-CoV-2 spike peptides, collected before COVID-19 vaccination. The receptors here all came from a human donor who received a COVID-19 vaccine. Each CDR3 is given with its conserved first and last residue. The order of the fields is clone size, V gene, J gene, D gene, CDR3 protein, CDR3 DNA. A D gene is named only where the DNA matches it firmly. Clone size is stated in some rows and not others, as once, few, many or a class when expanded.

clone_size: NA; v_call: TRBV24-1; j_call: TRBJ1-4; d_call: TRBD1; cdr3_aa: CATSPAGTGEGKLFF; cdr3_nt: TGTGCCACCAGCCCCGCCGGGACAGGGGAAGGAAAACTGTTTTTT
clone_size: NA; v_call: TRBV6-5; j_call: TRBJ1-5; d_call: NA; cdr3_aa: CASSRTESNQPQHF; cdr3_nt: TGTGCCAGCAGCCGGACAGAGAGCAATCAGCCCCAGCATTTT
clone_size: NA; v_call: TRBV2; j_call: TRBJ2-1; d_call: TRBD2; cdr3_aa: CASSPLAGGPGEQFF; cdr3_nt: TGTGCCAGCAGCCCTCTAGCGGGGGGGCCGGGTGAGCAGTTCTTC
clone_size: NA; v_call: TRBV25-1; j_call: TRBJ2-3; d_call: NA; cdr3_aa: CASSDRTGTDTQYF; cdr3_nt: TGTGCCAGCAGTGATCGGACTGGCACAGATACGCAGTATTTT
clone_size: NA; v_call: TRBV18; j_call: TRBJ1-4; d_call: TRBD1; cdr3_aa: CASSPPGQRNEKLFF; cdr3_nt: TGTGCCAGCTCACCACCGGGACAGAGAAATGAAAAACTGTTTTTT
clone_size: NA; v_call: TRBV12-3/TRBV12-4; j_call: TRBJ1-2; d_call: NA; cdr3_aa: CASSFSGSGYTF; cdr3_nt: TGTGCCAGCAGTTTTTCTGGGTCTGGCTACACCTTC
clone_size: NA; v_call: TRBV10-3; j_call: TRBJ2-1; d_call: TRBD1; cdr3_aa: CAITEPGQGLNEQFF; cdr3_nt: TGTGCCATCACCGAACCGGGACAGGGGCTAAATGAGCAGTTCTTC
clone_size: NA; v_call: TRBV27; j_call: TRBJ2-6; d_call: TRBD1; cdr3_aa: CASRRTGAPSGANVLTF; cdr3_nt: TGTGCCAGCAGAAGGACAGGGGCCCCCTCTGGGGCCAACGTCCTGACTTTC
clone_size: NA; v_call: TRBV9; j_call: TRBJ1-2; d_call: NA; cdr3_aa: CASRSSGTLNYGYTF; cdr3_nt: TGTGCCAGCAGGTCCTCAGGGACTCTTAACTATGGCTACACCTTC
clone_size: few; v_call: TRBV2; j_call: TRBJ1-2; d_call: NA; cdr3_aa: CASGTSRSYGYTF; cdr3_nt: TGTGCCAGCGGGACGTCTCGAAGCTATGGCTACACCTTC
clone_size: NA; v_call: TRBV6-1; j_call: TRBJ1-2; d_call: NA; cdr3_aa: CASSVRGGTGLDYGYTF; cdr3_nt: TGTGCCAGCAGTGTTCGTGGAGGGACTGGACTTGACTATGGCTACACCTTC
clone_size: few; v_call: TRBV7-3; j_call: TRBJ2-1; d_call: TRBD2; cdr3_aa: CASSSIAGYNEQFF; cdr3_nt: TGTGCCAGCAGCTCAATAGCGGGGTACAATGAGCAGTTCTTC
clone_size: NA; v_call: TRBV5-4; j_call: TRBJ2-1; d_call: NA; cdr3_aa: CASSPGGSYNEQFF; cdr3_nt: TGTGCCAGCTCCCCCGGGGGCTCCTACAATGAGCAGTTCTTC
clone_size: NA; v_call: TRBV4-2; j_call: TRBJ2-1; d_call: TRBD2; cdr3_aa: CASSRQLAGGYNEQFF; cdr3_nt: TGTGCCAGCAGCCGACAACTAGCGGGGGGCTACAATGAGCAGTTCTTC
clone_size: NA; v_call: TRBV10-2; j_call: TRBJ1-1; d_call: NA; cdr3_aa: CASSDGPEAFF; cdr3_nt: TGCGCCAGCAGTGATGGGCCCGAAGCTTTCTTT
clone_size: NA; v_call: TRBV7-3; j_call: TRBJ1-1; d_call: NA; cdr3_aa: CASSLQGGTEAFF; cdr3_nt: TGTGCCAGCAGTTTACAGGGAGGCACTGAAGCTTTCTTT
clone_size: NA; v_call: TRBV7-8; j_call: TRBJ1-2; d_call: NA; cdr3_aa: CASSLGSQSTTETYGYTF; cdr3_nt: TGTGCCAGCAGCTTAGGATCTCAGAGCACGACCGAAACCTATGGCTACACCTTC
clone_size: NA; v_call: TRBV30; j_call: TRBJ1-4; d_call: NA; cdr3_aa: CAWSVGQPNEKLFF; cdr3_nt: TGTGCCTGGAGTGTAGGCCAGCCTAATGAAAAACTGTTTTTT
clone_size: NA; v_call: TRBV6-5; j_call: TRBJ1-2; d_call: NA; cdr3_aa: CASSYSDPFRSGYTF; cdr3_nt: TGTGCCAGCAGTTACTCGGATCCCTTCAGGAGCGGCTACACCTTC
clone_size: NA; v_call: TRBV12-2; j_call: TRBJ2-6; d_call: NA; cdr3_aa: CASRQSGQGISGANVLTF; cdr3_nt: TGTGCAAGTCGCCAATCGGGACAGGGTATTTCTGGGGCCAACGTCCTGACTTTC
clone_size: NA; v_call: TRBV12-3/TRBV12-4; j_call: TRBJ1-2; d_call: NA; cdr3_aa: CASSLDGNYGYTF; cdr3_nt: TGTGCCAGCAGTTTAGACGGTAACTATGGCTACACCTTC
clone_size: NA; v_call: TRBV5-1; j_call: TRBJ2-5; d_call: TRBD2; cdr3_aa: CASSLVGTRVETQYF; cdr3_nt: TGCGCCAGCAGCTTGGTCGGGACTAGGGTCGAGACCCAGTACTTC